Listed below are T cell receptor beta chains from one sample, sequenced in a study of early T cells in non-severe SARS-CoV-2 infection. TCRdb recomputed calls from the 5' RACE reads with MiXCR, one row per CDR3 protein. The table includes around 58,000 distinct CDR3 sequences, under 15% detected once. The material was whole blood, obtained at baseline. The origin of the receptors is an adult who was a healthcare worker with PCR-confirmed SARS-CoV-2 infection or an uninfected control (not recorded which). Both conserved end residues are part of each CDR3. A D gene is named only where the DNA matches it firmly. For some rows the clone size is stated as once, few or many, or as a class when expanded; others skip it.

j_call d_call v_call clone_size cdr3_nt cdr3_aa
TRBJ2-6 TRBD2 TRBV10-2 NA TGCGCCAGCAGTGAGCCGGGGACTAGCCGGAGTGCTTCTGGGGCCAACGTCCTGACTTTC CASSEPGTSRSASGANVLTF
TRBJ1-1 NA TRBV14 many TGTGCCAGCAGCCAAGATCGGGGGACTGAAGCTTTCTTT CASSQDRGTEAFF
TRBJ1-6 NA TRBV30 few TGTGCCTCCTCGCCGGACAGCCTCTATAATTCACCCCTCCACTTT CASSPDSLYNSPLHF
TRBJ1-4 NA TRBV18 few TGTGCCAGCTCACACTCTCGGACAGCAACTAATGAAAAACTGTTTTTT CASSHSRTATNEKLFF
TRBJ1-2 NA TRBV19 few TGTGCCAGTACTGTGACAGAGGGTAGTGGCTACACCTTC CASTVTEGSGYTF
TRBJ1-2 NA TRBV18 NA TGTGCCAGCTCCCAGGGAGAGTATGGCTACACCTTC CASSQGEYGYTF
TRBJ1-1 NA TRBV29-1 NA TGCAGCGCCTGGGACGGAGACACTGAAGCTTTCTTT CSAWDGDTEAFF
TRBJ2-7 NA TRBV2 few TGTGCCAGCAGCGGGACGGACGAGCAGTACTTC CASSGTDEQYF
TRBJ2-4 NA TRBV7-2 NA TGTGCCAGCAGCCCCGACAGGCTAATGATAAACATTCAGTACTTC CASSPDRLMINIQYF
TRBJ2-1 NA TRBV5-1 NA TGCGCCAGCAGCTTGGCCGACAAGCTAGAGCAGTTCTTC CASSLADKLEQFF
TRBJ1-5 NA TRBV6-1 NA TGTGCCAGCAGTGAACTGGAAGCCGGCCAGCCCCAGCATTTT CASSELEAGQPQHF
TRBJ2-2 NA TRBV11-2 NA TGTGCCAGCAGCCCCCGCCAGGACACCGGGGAGCTGTTTTTT CASSPRQDTGELFF
TRBJ1-5 NA TRBV29-1 many TGCAGCGCCGTGACAGATAGCAATCAGCCCCAGCATTTT CSAVTDSNQPQHF
TRBJ1-1 TRBD1 TRBV10-2 NA TGCGCCAGCGGGCCGGGACAGGGAAGAATGGGGAACACTGAAGCTTTCTTT CASGPGQGRMGNTEAFF
TRBJ1-1 NA TRBV11-2 NA TGTGCCAGCAGCTTAGTCGATATGTTAGGGGCTTTCTTT CASSLVDMLGAFF
TRBJ1-4 NA TRBV28 NA TGTGCCAGCAGTGGGATAGGTGAAAAACTGTTTTTT CASSGIGEKLFF
TRBJ1-2 TRBD1 TRBV6-1 NA TGTGCCAGCAGTGAAGCGGACAGGGCGTTCTATGGCTACACCTTC CASSEADRAFYGYTF
TRBJ1-4 NA TRBV7-8 NA TGTGCCAGCAGCCCCCCCCACAGTAATGAAAAACTGTTTTTT CASSPPHSNEKLFF
TRBJ2-3 NA TRBV12-3/TRBV12-4 NA TGTGCCAGCAGCTTTAAGGACGGAAGAACAGATACGCAGTATTTT CASSFKDGRTDTQYF
TRBJ2-7 TRBD1 TRBV10-2 NA TGCGCCAGCAGTTCCGTCGGGACAGCTACCTACGAGCAGTACTTC CASSSVGTATYEQYF
TRBJ2-2 TRBD2 TRBV29-1 NA TGCAGCGTCCCTCGACTAGCGGGGGCCGGCACCGGGGAGCTGTTTTTT CSVPRLAGAGTGELFF
TRBJ2-3 NA TRBV5-1 NA TGCGCCAGCAGCTTGGGACTCACAGATACGCAGTATTTT CASSLGLTDTQYF
TRBJ1-3 NA TRBV5-5 few TGTGCCAGCAGCTTGCCGACAGACTCTGGAAACACCATATATTTT CASSLPTDSGNTIYF
TRBJ1-1 NA TRBV30 many TGTGCCTGGAGTGTACGGGGGAGGTTGAACACTGAAGCTTTCTTT CAWSVRGRLNTEAFF
TRBJ2-1 NA TRBV7-3 NA TGTGCCAGCAGGGGAAGGAGCGAGCAGTTCTTC CASRGRSEQFF
TRBJ2-4 NA TRBV24-1 NA TGTGCCACCAGTGATCATAGGGGGTCGGGACTAGCCAAAAACATTCAGTACTTC CATSDHRGSGLAKNIQYF
TRBJ2-2 NA TRBV2 NA TGTGCCAGCAGTGAACAGGGGCGGACCGGGGAGCTGTTTTTT CASSEQGRTGELFF
TRBJ2-1 NA TRBV10-3 NA TGTGCCATCATGTCGGTCGCAGACAGATCCTACAATGAGCAGTTCTTC CAIMSVADRSYNEQFF
TRBJ1-5 NA TRBV5-1 NA TGCGCCAGCAGTGAGAGAGGTGGCAATCAGCCCCAGCATTTT CASSERGGNQPQHF
TRBJ1-1 TRBD1 TRBV5-6 NA TGTGCCAGCAGCTGGGGATTTGTAGGGGGCGCAGAAGCTTTCTTT CASSWGFVGGAEAFF
TRBJ1-1 NA TRBV29-1 NA TGCAGCGTTGTCCCCGACAATCCGAACACTGAAGCTTTCTTT CSVVPDNPNTEAFF
TRBJ1-1 NA TRBV5-5 NA TGTGCCAGCAGCTTGGCCTATCTCGGAACAGCAACCAACACTGAAGCTTTCTTT CASSLAYLGTATNTEAFF
TRBJ2-6 NA TRBV19 NA TGTGCCAGTAGTCCACCCCGGACAGCTGGGGCCAACGTCCTGACTTTC CASSPPRTAGANVLTF
TRBJ2-5 NA TRBV6-6 many TGTGCCAGCAGCCCCGACAGGTTCCAAGAGACCCAGTACTTC CASSPDRFQETQYF
TRBJ2-1 NA TRBV6-5 NA TGTGCCAGCAGCTCGGTCGGGACGGTGATGGATGAGCAGTTCTTC CASSSVGTVMDEQFF
TRBJ2-7 TRBD2 TRBV28 few TGTGCCACCGGGACTAGCGGGTCGAGGGAGTACTTC CATGTSGSREYF
TRBJ2-2 TRBD2 TRBV7-2 few TGTGCCAGCAGCTTAGTCGCGGGGGCCGGGGAGCTGTTTTTT CASSLVAGAGELFF
TRBJ2-2 NA TRBV7-9 many TGTGCCAGCAGCTCCCAGGGCTACGGGGAGCTGTTTTTT CASSSQGYGELFF
TRBJ2-5 NA TRBV7-2 few TGTGCCAGCAGCTCGGGGAAGCGGTTCCAAGAGACCCAGTACTTC CASSSGKRFQETQYF
TRBJ2-4 TRBD2 TRBV28 few TGTGCCAGCAGTCCGGGCGGGGGGAACATTCAGTACTTC CASSPGGGNIQYF
TRBJ2-7 NA TRBV6-1 many TGTGCCAGCAAACACCCTGGGGGAATTGGAGGTTACTACGAGCAGTACTTC CASKHPGGIGGYYEQYF
TRBJ2-3 TRBD1 TRBV20-1 few TGCAGTGCTAGAGCCTACTCCTCGGACAGGGGGCGGAATACGCAGTATTTT CSARAYSSDRGRNTQYF
TRBJ2-7 TRBD1 TRBV5-1 NA TGCGCCAGCAGCTTTTCCCCCGGGACAGGGTACTACGAGCAGTACTTC CASSFSPGTGYYEQYF
TRBJ2-1 TRBD2 TRBV4-1 NA TGCGCCAGCAGCCATCCGGGACTAGCGGGAGGGCCTTTCAATGAGCAGTTCTTC CASSHPGLAGGPFNEQFF
TRBJ1-2 NA TRBV15 NA TGTGCCACCAGCAGAGAACCAAGAGAGGATGACTACACCTTC CATSREPREDDYTF
TRBJ2-3 NA TRBV20-1 many TGCAGTGCTACTATCAGGGGCCTTAGCACAGATACGCAGTATTTT CSATIRGLSTDTQYF
TRBJ1-1 NA TRBV7-2 NA TGTGCCAGCAGCTCGCCCATCCGGGACCTTGGAGCTTTCTTT CASSSPIRDLGAFF
TRBJ1-2 TRBD1 TRBV18 NA TGTGCCAGCTCACCCCTATTAGGGGGCGAGGAAGGCTACACCTTC CASSPLLGGEEGYTF
TRBJ2-4 NA TRBV2 NA TGTGCCAGCAGTGTAGGGTTAGCCAAAAACATTCAGTACTTC CASSVGLAKNIQYF
TRBJ2-5 TRBD2 TRBV3-1 few TGTGCCAGCAGCCGCCGACTAGCGGGGGACCGTCTGGAGACCCAGTACTTC CASSRRLAGDRLETQYF
TRBJ2-5 NA TRBV6-5 few TGTGCCAGCAGTCCCGGGGCACGTCCACAAGAGACCCAGTACTTC CASSPGARPQETQYF